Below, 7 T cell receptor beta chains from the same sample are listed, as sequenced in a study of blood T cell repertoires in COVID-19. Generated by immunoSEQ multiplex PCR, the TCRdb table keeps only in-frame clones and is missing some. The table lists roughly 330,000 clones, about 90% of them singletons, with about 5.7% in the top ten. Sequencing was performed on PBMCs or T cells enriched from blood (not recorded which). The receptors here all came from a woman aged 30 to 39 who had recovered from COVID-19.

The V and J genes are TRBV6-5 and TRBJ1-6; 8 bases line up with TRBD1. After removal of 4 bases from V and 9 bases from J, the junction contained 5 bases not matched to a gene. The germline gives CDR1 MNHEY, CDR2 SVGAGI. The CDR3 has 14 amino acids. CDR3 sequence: CASSSGQAFSPLHF. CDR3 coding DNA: TGTGCCAGCAGTTCGGGACAGGCGTTTTCACCCCTCCACTTT.

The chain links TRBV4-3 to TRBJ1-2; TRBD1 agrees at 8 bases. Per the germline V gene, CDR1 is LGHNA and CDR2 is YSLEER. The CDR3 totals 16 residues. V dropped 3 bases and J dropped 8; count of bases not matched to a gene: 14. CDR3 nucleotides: TGCGCCAGCAGCCACCGAGGGCGACAGGGGTCACGCGGCTACACCTTC. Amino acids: CASSHRGRQGSRGYTF.

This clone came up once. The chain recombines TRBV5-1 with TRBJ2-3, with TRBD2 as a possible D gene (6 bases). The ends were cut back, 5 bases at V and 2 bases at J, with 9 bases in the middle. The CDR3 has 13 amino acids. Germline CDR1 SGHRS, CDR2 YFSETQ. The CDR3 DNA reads TGCGCCAGCAGAAGGGAGGACACAGATACGCAGTATTTT. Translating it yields CASRREDTDTQYF.

CDR3 coding DNA: TGTGCCAGCAGCTTAGTGTCCCAGACAGGGCGAAATTCACCCCTCCACTTT. Encoded protein: CASSLVSQTGRNSPLHF. This chain joins TRBV7-9 and TRBJ1-6, with 7 bases lining up with TRBD1. The CDR3 loop spans 17 amino acids. V shed 1 base and J 7 bases; nucleotides not matched to a gene: 10. The germline CDR1 and CDR2 sequences are SEHNR and FQNEAQ (reference sequence).

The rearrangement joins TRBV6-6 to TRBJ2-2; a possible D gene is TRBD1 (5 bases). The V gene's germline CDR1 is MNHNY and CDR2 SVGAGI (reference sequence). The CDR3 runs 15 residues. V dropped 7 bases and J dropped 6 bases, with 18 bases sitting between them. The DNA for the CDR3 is TGTGCCAGCATCCCCCGACAGAGCTTCGCCGGGGAGCTGTTTTTT. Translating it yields CASIPRQSFAGELFF.

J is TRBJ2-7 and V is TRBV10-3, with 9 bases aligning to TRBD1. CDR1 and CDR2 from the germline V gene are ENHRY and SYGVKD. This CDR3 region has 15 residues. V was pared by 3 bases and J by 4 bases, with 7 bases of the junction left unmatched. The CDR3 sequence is CAISETGTGTYEQYF. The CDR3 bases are TGTGCCATCAGTGAAACCGGGACAGGGACATACGAGCAGTACTTC.

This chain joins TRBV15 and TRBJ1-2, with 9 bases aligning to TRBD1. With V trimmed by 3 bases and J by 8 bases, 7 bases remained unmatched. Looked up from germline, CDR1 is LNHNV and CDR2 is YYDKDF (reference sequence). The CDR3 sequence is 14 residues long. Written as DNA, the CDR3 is TGTGCCACCAGCAGGGCGGACAGGGGAAGAGGCTACACCTTC. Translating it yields CATSRADRGRGYTF.